The 24 T cell receptor beta chains reported below all come from one sample, sequenced in a study of shared T cell receptors in the human thymus. Assay used: immunoSEQ multiplex PCR; TCRdb lists only in-frame clones, some missing. Found here are hundreds of thousands of clones, more than 70% of them singletons; the top ten hold roughly 0.0089%. These data are also associated with another study on human thymus T cells.

The sample comprised thymocytes. Receptors were obtained from a boy younger than two with a congenital heart defect.

V and J are TRBV19 and TRBJ1-1; D is undetermined. The CDR3 covers 12 residues. With 5 bases removed from V and 7 bases from J, the gap between germline ends came to 11 bases. CDR1 is LNHDA, CDR2 SQIVND, per germline (reference sequence). In DNA form, the CDR3 reads TGTGCCAGTAGTCTCCCGAGTATTGAAGCTTTCTTT. Its translation is CASSLPSIEAFF.

This chain connects TRBV7-6 to TRBJ2-1, with 16 bases aligning to TRBD2. The CDR3 is 17 amino acids. Germline V CDR1 and CDR2: SGHVS, FNYEAQ. With V trimmed by 4 bases and J by 9 bases, 9 bases remained unmatched. The CDR3 reads CASSSTPGLAGGVEQFF. The DNA for the CDR3 is TGTGCCAGCAGCTCCACCCCGGGACTAGCGGGAGGGGTTGAGCAGTTCTTC.

The chain has TRBV27 and TRBJ1-1; D is perhaps TRBD1 (5 bases). Trimming took 3 bases from V and 5 from J, leaving 10 bases between them. This CDR3 region has 13 residues. Germline assignment: CDR1 MNHEY and CDR2 SMNVEV (reference sequence). The CDR3 DNA sequence: TGTGCCAGCAGTTTCGGGGGTGGGACTGAAGCTTTCTTT. This gives the protein CASSFGGGTEAFF.

The J gene is TRBJ2-3, the V gene TRBV25-1; tentatively, D is TRBD1 (5 bases). V shed 1 base and J shed 5 bases, with 13 bases lying between them. Looked up from germline, CDR1 is MGHDK and CDR2 is SYGVNS. The CDR3 is made up of 15 amino acids. CDR3 in amino acids: CASSELNRRGDTQYF. The CDR3 DNA sequence: TGTGCCAGCAGTGAATTGAATCGAAGGGGAGATACGCAGTATTTT.

The genes are TRBV4-1 and TRBJ2-7; possibly TRBD1 for D (5 bases). This CDR3 is 16 amino acids long. The V end lost 3 bases, the J end lost 5 bases, and 20 bases lay between the germline ends. Looked up from germline, CDR1 is MGHRA and CDR2 is YSYEKL. CDR3 sequence: CASSHHPGKGLDEQYF. CDR3 sequence (DNA): TGCGCCAGCAGCCATCATCCCGGAAAGGGGCTAGACGAGCAGTACTTC.

The chain uses TRBV27 and TRBJ2-7; 10 bases are a match to TRBD2. Germline CDR1 MNHEY, CDR2 SMNVEV (reference sequence). The length of the CDR3 is 14 residues. Trimming took 5 bases from V and 3 from J; bases not matched to a gene: 4. CDR3 region: CASSRAGGDYEQYF. The CDR3 DNA is TGTGCCAGCAGTCGAGCGGGGGGGGACTACGAGCAGTACTTC.

Remarks on this clone: One junction end does not reproduce the germline sequence, and a read error may be involved. This sequence joins TRBV29-1 and TRBJ2-5, with 10 bases that match TRBD1. The CDR3 has 21 amino acids. Germline values: CDR1 SQVTM, CDR2 ANQGSEA. DNA for the CDR3: TGCAGCGTGGAAGACCACCCCCGGGACAGGGGAAGCGTCGTTGACACCGAGACCCAGTACTTC. Amino acids: CSVEDHPRDRGSVVDTETQYF.

V usage is TRBV21-1 and J usage is TRBJ2-3; the D call in the table, TRBD2, was not verified against the DNA. TRBV21-1 is deemed a pseudogene. The CDR3 totals 14 residues. The CDR3 is CASILGGVADTQYF. DNA of the CDR3: TGTGCCAGCATCCTCGGAGGGGTTGCAGATACGCAGTATTTT.

The rearrangement links TRBV19 to TRBJ1-4, with 7 bases matching TRBD1. This CDR3 has 14 residues. Germline CDR1 LNHDA, CDR2 SQIVND (reference sequence). Unmatched junction bases numbered 5, after V lost 3 bases and J lost 7 bases. The CDR3 loop reads CASSIRQGGEKLFF. Written as DNA, the CDR3 is TGTGCCAGTAGTATCAGACAGGGAGGTGAAAAACTGTTTTTT.

The rearrangement joins TRBV4-1 to TRBJ2-1; weak D call: TRBD1 (6 bases). The CDR3 consists of 16 residues. Trimming stripped 0 bases from V and 9 bases from J, with 18 bases between. Germline V CDR1 and CDR2: MGHRA, YSYEKL. Here the CDR3 reads CASSQDLGPGTSEQFF. Written as DNA, the CDR3 is TGCGCCAGCAGCCAAGATCTTGGACCCGGGACAAGTGAGCAGTTCTTC.

The chain uses TRBV4-2 and TRBJ1-4; 8 nucleotides match TRBD1. The germline CDR1 and CDR2 sequences are LGHNA and YNFKEQ. V shed 0 bases, J shed 7 bases, and the junction held 13 bases outside the gene matches. This CDR3 has 18 residues. In DNA, the CDR3 is TGTGCCAGCAGCCAAGAGGGGACAGGACCGAGGGTACGTGAAAAACTGTTTTTT. Residues: CASSQEGTGPRVREKLFF.

The chain employs TRBV29-1 and TRBJ1-1; no firm D call. The ends were cut back, 3 bases at V and 0 bases at J, with 14 bases in the middle. Per germline, CDR1 SQVTM and CDR2 ANQGSEA. The CDR3 runs to 15 residues. The DNA for the CDR3 is TGCAGCGTTGATATTTTTTCAAGCTTGAACACTGAAGCTTTCTTT. This encodes CSVDIFSSLNTEAFF. Filled out from reference TRBV29-1 and TRBJ1-1, the complete variable domain reads SAVISQKPSRDICQRGTSLTIQCQVDSQVTMMFWYRQQPGQSLTLIATANQGSEATYESGFVIDKFPISRPNLTFSTLTVSNMSPEDSSIYLCSVDIFSSLNTEAFFGQGTRLTVV.

The chain couples TRBV27 to TRBJ1-2; 9 bases are a match to TRBD1. V dropped 10 bases and J dropped 6; count of bases not matched to a gene: 9. Germline V gene sequence: CDR1 MNHEY, CDR2 SMNVEV (reference sequence). The CDR3 contains 13 residues. This chain's CDR3 is CATPVGQGHGYTF. The CDR3 DNA is TGTGCCACCCCTGTGGGACAGGGACATGGCTACACCTTC.

The chain joins TRBV4-3 to TRBJ2-7, with TRBD2 matching over 11 bases. The junction had 11 bases not matched to a gene; V was cut back by 4 bases and J by 0 bases. Germline V gene sequence: CDR1 LGHNA, CDR2 YSLEER. This CDR3 is built from 18 residues. For the CDR3, the DNA is TGCGCCAGCAGCCCCCAAGGGACTAGCGGATCGAGCTCCTACGAGCAGTACTTC. Translation: CASSPQGTSGSSSYEQYF.

A single count supports this clone. The chain recombines TRBV11-2 with TRBJ2-6; D is ambiguous. The CDR3 length is 18 residues. V lost 5 bases and J 2 bases, leaving 19 bases between the germline ends. The germline CDR1 and CDR2 sequences are SGHAT and FQNNGV. In DNA, the CDR3 is TGTGCCAGCAGCATACCCCCTGGGCCAGCCCCTGGGGCCAACGTCCTGACTTTC. Protein product: CASSIPPGPAPGANVLTF.

This clone has only a few counts. The chain joins TRBV29-1 to TRBJ2-1; D is perhaps TRBD1 (6 bases). V dropped 3 bases and J dropped 4 bases, with 13 bases sitting between them. Per the germline V gene, CDR1 is SQVTM and CDR2 is ANQGSEA. The CDR3 is 14 amino acids. The CDR3 nucleotides read TGCAGCGTTGATCTGGGGGCCCTATACAATGAGCAGTTCTTC. It codes for CSVDLGALYNEQFF.

This clone was counted a few times. The rearrangement links TRBV25-1 to TRBJ1-4; possible D gene TRBD1, 6 bases. The CDR3 spans 13 residues. The germline V and J ends were trimmed by 8 bases and 7 bases, with 14 bases remaining between them. The V gene's germline CDR1 is MGHDK and CDR2 SYGVNS. CDR3 bases: TGTGCCAGCTCCACAGGGCGTAGTGAAAAACTGTTTTTT. Protein: CASSTGRSEKLFF.

The chain carries TRBV20-1 and TRBJ2-7; D call uncertain. Germline CDR1 is DFQATT and CDR2 is SNEGSKA (reference sequence). The V end lost 5 bases, the J end lost 4 bases, and 6 bases lay between the germline ends. The length of the CDR3 is 10 residues. CDR3 loop: CSAALYEQYF. The CDR3 coding sequence is TGCAGTGCTGCGCTATACGAGCAGTACTTC.

The V and J genes are TRBV7-6 and TRBJ2-3; TRBD2 aligns across 11 bases. The CDR3 totals 20 residues. Germline lookup yields CDR1 SGHVS and CDR2 FNYEAQ. Trimming took 5 bases from V and 0 from J; bases not matched to a gene: 16. In DNA form, the CDR3 reads TGTGCCAGCAGCACATTTCGACTCACCGGGACTAGCGGTAGCACAGATACGCAGTATTTT. It codes for CASSTFRLTGTSGSTDTQYF.

In its sample, this clone was seen once. The chain has TRBV2 and TRBJ1-6, with TRBD1 matching over 9 bases. V lost 6 bases, J lost 10 bases, and 7 bases stayed unmatched. The CDR3 runs to 14 residues. Germline CDR1 is SNHLY and CDR2 is FYNNEI. CDR3 protein: CASRPGQGGSPLHF. CDR3 DNA: TGTGCCAGCAGGCCGGGACAGGGTGGCTCACCCCTCCACTTT. Drawing the rest from reference TRBV2 and TRBJ1-6, the complete variable domain is EPEVTQTPSHQVTQMGQEVILRCVPISNHLYFYWYRQILGQKVEFLVSFYNNEISEKSEIFDDQFSVERPDGSNFTLKIRSTKLEDSAMYFCASRPGQGGSPLHFGNGTRLTVT.

To note about this clone: Other DNA sequences in the same sample also yield this CDR3. CDR3 region: CASSYSRGGQPQHF. CDR3 coding DNA: TGTGCCAGCAGTTACTCGAGGGGGGGTCAGCCCCAGCATTTT. The genes are TRBV6-5 and TRBJ1-5; the D gene is possibly TRBD1 (6 bases). CDR1 is MNHEY, CDR2 SVGAGI, per germline. CDR3 length equals 14 residues. V lost 0 bases and J 6 bases, leaving 9 bases between the germline ends.

The genes are TRBV27 and TRBJ1-1, with TRBD1 matching over 8 bases. The germline gives CDR1 MNHEY, CDR2 SMNVEV (reference sequence). The CDR3 contains 14 residues. After removal of 5 bases from V and 6 bases from J, the junction contained 8 bases not matched to a gene. This CDR3 reads CASSPRDRCSEAFF. In DNA form, the CDR3 reads TGTGCCAGCAGTCCCCGGGACAGGTGCTCTGAAGCTTTCTTT.

V and J are TRBV4-1 and TRBJ1-2; 7 positions agree with TRBD1. This CDR3 comprises 17 residues. Losses at the gene ends were 2 bases for V and 2 bases for J; bases not matched to a gene: 11. Germline V gene sequence: CDR1 MGHRA, CDR2 YSYEKL. CDR3 in amino acids: CASSQHRGLYGNYGYTF. As DNA, the CDR3 is TGCGCCAGCAGCCAACATAGGGGGCTTTACGGAAACTATGGCTACACCTTC.

The rearrangement uses TRBV2 and TRBJ2-5; a weak D match, TRBD2 (7 bases). The length of the CDR3 is 12 residues. The germline CDR1 and CDR2 sequences are SNHLY and FYNNEI. V lost 10 bases and J 4 bases, leaving 13 bases between the germline ends. Written as DNA, the CDR3 is TGTGCCAACGGGGGGCCAGGAGAGACCCAGTACTTC. This gives the protein CANGGPGETQYF. Together with reference TRBV2 and TRBJ2-5, the CDR3 gives the full variable domain: EPEVTQTPSHQVTQMGQEVILRCVPISNHLYFYWYRQILGQKVEFLVSFYNNEISEKSEIFDDQFSVERPDGSNFTLKIRSTKLEDSAMYFCANGGPGETQYFGPGTRLLVL.